These 26 T cell receptor beta chains originate from one sample sequenced in a study of glioma-infiltrating T cells after dendritic cell vaccination. Sequencing used immunoSEQ multiplex PCR; TCRdb keeps in-frame clones, though not all of them. The data contain about 50,000 clones, 89% of them singletons. Time point given: after dendritic cell vaccination, including at tumor progression/relapse. The sequencing used blood, collected after dendritic cell vaccination. The origin of the receptors is a human donor with glioblastoma.

The CDR3 DNA follows: TGTGCCAGCAGCTTGTCAGCTAGCGGGAGTAGAGAGACCCAGTACTTC. This translates into CASSLSASGSRETQYF. J is TRBJ2-5 and V is TRBV5-6; 10 nucleotides line up with TRBD2. V was pared by 1 base and J by 4 bases, with 7 bases of the junction left unmatched. There are 16 residues in the CDR3. From germline, CDR1 is SGHDT and CDR2 YYEEEE.

This chain links TRBV7-2 with TRBJ2-1, with D possibly being TRBD1 (5 bases). The CDR3 consists of 14 residues. Trimming cost V 2 bases and J 10 bases, with 15 bases left between them. Germline assignment: CDR1 SGHTA and CDR2 FQGNSA. CDR3 loop: CASSLQGSHREQFF. The CDR3 nucleotides are TGTGCCAGCAGCTTACAAGGATCCCACAGGGAGCAGTTCTTC.

This rearrangement joins TRBV1 to TRBJ2-7; TRBD2, the table's D call, was not compared with the DNA. TRBV1 is an annotated pseudogene. This CDR3 comprises 18 residues. The CDR3 region is CTSSQAHETGDSLYEQYF. DNA for the CDR3: TGCACCAGCAGCCAAGCTCATGAAACCGGGGACTCTCTCTACGAGCAGTACTTC.

V gene TRBV5-6 combines with J gene TRBJ2-7; D uncertain. Germline CDR1 is SGHDT and CDR2 is YYEEEE. The CDR3 runs to 14 residues. V was clipped by 1 base and J by 0 bases, with 8 bases between them. The CDR3 region is CASSLLESSYEQYF. The CDR3 DNA is TGTGCCAGCAGCTTGCTAGAGAGCTCCTACGAGCAGTACTTC.

J is TRBJ1-5 and V is TRBV5-6; 7 nucleotides agree with TRBD1. V was pared by 5 bases and J by 2 bases, with 10 bases of the junction left unmatched. In germline, CDR1 is SGHDT, CDR2 YYEEEE. This CDR3 is built from 16 residues. The CDR3 DNA follows: TGTGCCAGCAGTGACCTGAGGCAGGGGGGCAATCAGCCCCAGCATTTT. As protein: CASSDLRQGGNQPQHF.

The J gene is TRBJ2-5, the V gene TRBV5-1; D is possibly TRBD1 (9 bases). Trimming removed 4 bases at V and 5 bases at J, with 18 bases between. The germline gives CDR1 SGHRS, CDR2 YFSETQ. The CDR3 sequence is 15 residues long. CDR3 region: CASSISGTGRETQYF. The CDR3 nucleotides are TGCGCCAGCAGCATTAGCGGGACAGGGCGGGAGACCCAGTACTTC.

The chain has TRBV7-2 and TRBJ2-1, with 8 bases aligning to TRBD1. Trimming removed 5 bases from V and 6 bases from J; junction bases left unmatched: 9. CDR1 is SGHTA and CDR2 is FQGNSA in the germline V gene. The CDR3 has 15 amino acids. The CDR3 DNA reads as TGTGCCAGCAGCCCCTCAGGGGGCCGGTCCAATGAGCAGTTCTTC. This codes for CASSPSGGRSNEQFF.

The table lists this clone with a few counts. This sequence joins TRBV9 and TRBJ2-2; TRBD2 might be the D (5 bases). The CDR3 is 16 amino acids. From germline, CDR1 is SGDLS and CDR2 YYNGEE. V was shortened by 3 bases and J by 4 bases, with 16 bases between the two germline ends. The CDR3 reads CASSARGGPATGELFF. The DNA for the CDR3 is TGTGCCAGCAGCGCCCGAGGAGGACCGGCCACCGGGGAGCTGTTTTTT.

The CDR3 DNA sequence: TGCAGCGCTGAGGACAGGGGGCTCGAGCAGTACTTC. The encoded protein is CSAEDRGLEQYF. V and J are TRBV29-1 and TRBJ2-7; 11 bases line up with TRBD1. The junction had 5 bases not matched to a gene; V was cut back by 7 bases and J by 6 bases. Germline V gene data show CDR1 as SQVTM and CDR2 as ANQGSEA. The CDR3 is 12 amino acids.

V and J are TRBV9 and TRBJ2-3, with D perhaps TRBD1 (5 bases). CDR3 length equals 17 residues. Germline CDR1 and CDR2: SGDLS and YYNGEE. V lost 4 bases to trimming and J lost 6 bases, with 24 bases between them. CDR3 protein: CASSNVVLSGWGDTQYF. The CDR3 DNA sequence: TGTGCCAGCAGCAACGTAGTGTTATCCGGTTGGGGCGATACGCAGTATTTT.

V and J are TRBV7-2 and TRBJ1-1; D is undetermined. This CDR3 has 13 residues. The V end was cut by 5 bases, the J end by 11 bases, with 18 bases between. Germline lookup yields CDR1 SGHTA and CDR2 FQGNSA. The CDR3 nucleotides are TGTGCCAGCAGCCTACTAGACCTGAATTGGGCTTTCTTT. Translating gives CASSLLDLNWAFF. The variable domain in full, completed from reference TRBV7-2 and TRBJ1-1, reads GAGVSQSPSNKVTEKGKDVELRCDPISGHTALYWYRQSLGQGLEFLIYFQGNSAPDKSGLPSDRFSAERTGGSVSTLTIQRTQQEDSAVYLCASSLLDLNWAFFGQGTRLTVV.

This sequence joins TRBV4-2 and TRBJ2-1, with a weak D call TRBD2 (5 bases). V lost 4 bases and J lost 0, with 16 bases in between. Germline V CDR1 and CDR2: LGHNA, YNFKEQ. This CDR3 is 17 amino acids long. The CDR3 DNA sequence: TGTGCCAGCAGCCGCACTCAAACTAGGAGCTCCTACAATGAGCAGTTCTTC. Residues: CASSRTQTRSSYNEQFF.

This chain links TRBV5-6 with TRBJ2-7; a weak D match, TRBD1 (5 bases). This CDR3 is built from 14 residues. In germline, CDR1 is SGHDT, CDR2 YYEEEE. V was pared by 1 base and J by 3 bases, with 11 bases between. CDR3 coding DNA: TGTGCCAGCAGCTTGAGACAGATTTTCTACGAGCAGTACTTC. Encoded protein: CASSLRQIFYEQYF.

The chain couples TRBV4-1 to TRBJ2-7; TRBD2 matches at 7 bases. From germline, CDR1 is MGHRA and CDR2 YSYEKL. This CDR3 is built from 15 residues. The V and J ends lost 2 bases and 0 bases, in that order; junction bases with no gene match: 4. In nucleotides, the CDR3 is TGCGCCAGCAGCCAAAGGGGCGGGAGCTCCTACGAGCAGTACTTC. It codes for CASSQRGGSSYEQYF.

The J gene is TRBJ1-2, the V gene TRBV6-1, with D possibly being TRBD1 (6 bases). The CDR3 is made up of 15 amino acids. Germline CDR1 is MNHNS and CDR2 is SASEGT. V was pared by 1 base and J by 3 bases, with 12 bases between. The CDR3 is CASSEEVDSYYGYTF. The CDR3 DNA reads as TGTGCCAGCAGTGAAGAAGTGGACAGCTACTATGGCTACACCTTC.

This clone came up a few times. The chain joins TRBV9 to TRBJ2-7, with D possibly TRBD2 on 6 matching bases. The V end was cut by 0 bases, the J end by 0 bases, with 13 bases between. Germline loops: CDR1 SGDLS, CDR2 YYNGEE. The CDR3 totals 16 residues. In DNA form, the CDR3 reads TGTGCCAGCAGCGTAGGGTCGGCTAGCGACTCCTACGAGCAGTACTTC. Translating gives CASSVGSASDSYEQYF.

The J gene is TRBJ1-3, the V gene TRBV11-2, with 9 nucleotides matching TRBD1. The CDR3 has 14 residues. Trimming cost V 6 bases and J 3 bases; bases outside gene matches: 3. The germline V gene has CDR1 SGHAT and CDR2 FQNNGV. CDR3 in amino acids: CASRQGARGNTIYF. The CDR3 bases are TGTGCCAGCAGACAGGGGGCGCGTGGAAACACCATATATTTT.

The rearrangement uses TRBV9 and TRBJ2-3; TRBD2 matches 13 bases. V trimming: 0 bases; J trimming: 2 bases; junction bases outside the gene matches: 6. The germline V gene has CDR1 SGDLS and CDR2 YYNGEE. The CDR3 totals 18 residues. CDR3 in DNA: TGTGCCAGCAGCGTAGCCCGGACTAGCGGGAGAGTCACAGATACGCAGTATTTT. Its protein is CASSVARTSGRVTDTQYF.

The CDR3, as DNA: TGCGCCAGCAGCCAAGACGGAGGAATAAACACTGAAGCTTTCTTT. It translates to CASSQDGGINTEAFF. The V call is TRBV4-3, the J call TRBJ1-1; no clear D gene. The germline V gene encodes CDR1 LGHNA and CDR2 YSLEER. The CDR3 is made up of 15 amino acids. The V end lost 0 bases, the J end lost 2 bases, and 10 bases lay between the germline ends.

The V gene is TRBV27, the J gene TRBJ2-2; TRBD2 aligns across 7 bases. The germline V gene has CDR1 MNHEY and CDR2 SMNVEV (reference sequence). The CDR3 runs 14 residues. Trimming took 5 bases from V and 6 from J; bases not matched to a gene: 6. The CDR3 sequence is CASSVTSPPGELFF. The CDR3 DNA reads as TGTGCCAGCAGTGTGACTAGCCCCCCCGGGGAGCTGTTTTTT.

The chain employs TRBV27 and TRBJ2-3, with a possible D match to TRBD2 (6 bases). The germline V and J ends were trimmed by 7 bases and 6 bases, with 17 bases remaining between them. The germline V gene encodes CDR1 MNHEY and CDR2 SMNVEV (reference sequence). This CDR3 has 14 residues. The CDR3 coding sequence is TGTGCCAGCAAGCCACTAGCTATTGTGGATACGCAGTATTTT. Translated, it gives CASKPLAIVDTQYF.

This chain links TRBV2 with TRBJ1-2, with D unclear. The germline V gene encodes CDR1 SNHLY and CDR2 FYNNEI. The CDR3 length is 15 residues. V was trimmed by 3 bases and J by 2 bases, leaving 13 bases between them. CDR3 region: CASSERAGGNYGYTF. The CDR3 DNA is TGTGCCAGCAGTGAGAGGGCTGGCGGGAACTATGGCTACACCTTC.

This chain uses TRBV7-9 with TRBJ2-5; D gene ambiguous. This CDR3 is built from 16 residues. The germline V gene has CDR1 SEHNR and CDR2 FQNEAQ (reference sequence). The V end lost 3 bases, the J end lost 2 bases, and 16 bases lay between the germline ends. The CDR3 DNA reads as TGTGCCAGCAGCTTTGGGCCTCCAGGCAATCAAGAGACCCAGTACTTC. Translated: CASSFGPPGNQETQYF. Drawing the rest from reference TRBV7-9 and TRBJ2-5, the complete variable domain is DTGVSQNPRHKITKRGQNVTFRCDPISEHNRLYWYRQTLGQGPEFLTYFQNEAQLEKSRLLSDRFSAERPKGSFSTLEIQRTEQGDSAMYLCASSFGPPGNQETQYFGPGTRLLVL.

The chain recombines TRBV30 with TRBJ2-1; possibly TRBD2 for D (6 bases). Germline V lookup: CDR1 GTSNPN, CDR2 SVGIG (reference sequence). The V and J ends lost 0 bases and 10 bases respectively, with 10 bases between them. This CDR3 is 12 amino acids long. Written as DNA, the CDR3 is TGTGCCTGGAGTGTACGGGAGAGGGAGCAGTTCTTC. The encoded protein is CAWSVREREQFF.

V is TRBV6-5 and J is TRBJ2-6; D perhaps matches TRBD2 (7 bases). CDR1 and CDR2 (germline): MNHEY, SVGAGI. The CDR3 has 15 residues. V lost 9 bases to trimming and J lost 2 bases, with 14 bases between them. CDR3 sequence (DNA): TGTGCCAGTCACGCCGGGGGGCCTGGGGCCAACGTCCTGACTTTC. This encodes CASHAGGPGANVLTF.

The gene calls are TRBV5-1 and TRBJ2-7; the D gene is possibly TRBD2 (5 bases). The CDR3 sequence is 11 residues long. Germline CDR1 SGHRS, CDR2 YFSETQ. Trimming shortened V by 1 base and J by 12 bases, and 11 bases separated the two germline ends. Here the CDR3 reads CASSLTRDLYF. In nucleotides, the CDR3 is TGCGCCAGCAGCTTGACGAGGGATCTGTACTTC.